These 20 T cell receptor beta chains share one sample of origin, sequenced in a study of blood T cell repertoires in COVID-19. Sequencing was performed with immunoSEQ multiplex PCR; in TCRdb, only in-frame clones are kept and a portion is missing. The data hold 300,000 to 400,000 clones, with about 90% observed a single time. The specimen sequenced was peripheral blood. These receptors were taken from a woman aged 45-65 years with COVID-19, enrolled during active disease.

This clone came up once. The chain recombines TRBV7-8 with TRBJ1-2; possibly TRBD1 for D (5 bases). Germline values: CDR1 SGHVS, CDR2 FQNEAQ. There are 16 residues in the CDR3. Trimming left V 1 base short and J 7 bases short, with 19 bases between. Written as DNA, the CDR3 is TGTGCCAGCAGCTTAGGAGGCAGGGAACAATGGGGTGGCTACACCTTC. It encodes CASSLGGREQWGGYTF.

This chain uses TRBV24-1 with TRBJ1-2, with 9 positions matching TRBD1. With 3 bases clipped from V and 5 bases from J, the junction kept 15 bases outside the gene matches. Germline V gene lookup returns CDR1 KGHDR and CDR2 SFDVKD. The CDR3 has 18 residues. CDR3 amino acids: CATSDNTGPGQGRYGYTF. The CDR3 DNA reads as TGTGCCACCAGTGATAATACTGGACCGGGACAGGGACGGTATGGCTACACCTTC.

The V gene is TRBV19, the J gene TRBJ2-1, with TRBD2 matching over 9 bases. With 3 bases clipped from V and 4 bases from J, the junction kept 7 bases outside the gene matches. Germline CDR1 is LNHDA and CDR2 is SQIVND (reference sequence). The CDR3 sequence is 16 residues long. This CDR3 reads CASSIHSGSWYNEQFF. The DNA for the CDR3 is TGTGCCAGTAGTATCCATAGCGGGAGTTGGTACAATGAGCAGTTCTTC.

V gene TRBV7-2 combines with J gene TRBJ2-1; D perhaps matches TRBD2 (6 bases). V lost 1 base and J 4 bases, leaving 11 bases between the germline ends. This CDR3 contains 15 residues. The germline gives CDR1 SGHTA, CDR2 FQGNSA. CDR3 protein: CASSLGGEPYNEQFF. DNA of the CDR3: TGTGCCAGCAGCTTAGGCGGGGAGCCATACAATGAGCAGTTCTTC. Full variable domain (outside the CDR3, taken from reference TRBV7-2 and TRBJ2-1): GAGVSQSPSNKVTEKGKDVELRCDPISGHTALYWYRQSLGQGLEFLIYFQGNSAPDKSGLPSDRFSAERTGGSVSTLTIQRTQQEDSAVYLCASSLGGEPYNEQFFGPGTRLTVL.

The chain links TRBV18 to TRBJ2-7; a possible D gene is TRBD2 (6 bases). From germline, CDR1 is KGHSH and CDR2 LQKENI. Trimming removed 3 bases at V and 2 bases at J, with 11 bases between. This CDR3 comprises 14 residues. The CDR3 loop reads CASSPDYPTYEQYF. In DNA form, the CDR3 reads TGTGCCAGCTCACCGGACTACCCCACCTACGAGCAGTACTTC.

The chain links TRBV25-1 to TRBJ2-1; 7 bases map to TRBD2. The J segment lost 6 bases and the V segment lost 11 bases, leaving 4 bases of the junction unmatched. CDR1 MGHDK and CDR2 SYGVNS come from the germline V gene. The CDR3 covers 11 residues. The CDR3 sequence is CAGGGVNEQFF. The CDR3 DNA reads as TGTGCCGGGGGGGGAGTCAATGAGCAGTTCTTC.

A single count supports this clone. DNA of the CDR3: TGTGCCAGCTCAGGGAACTATGGCTACACCTTC. Residues: CASSGNYGYTF. The rearrangement uses TRBV2 and TRBJ1-2, with D perhaps matching TRBD1 (5 bases). Trimming took 8 bases from V and 2 from J, leaving 6 bases between them. Germline V gene lookup returns CDR1 SNHLY and CDR2 FYNNEI. There are 11 residues in the CDR3.

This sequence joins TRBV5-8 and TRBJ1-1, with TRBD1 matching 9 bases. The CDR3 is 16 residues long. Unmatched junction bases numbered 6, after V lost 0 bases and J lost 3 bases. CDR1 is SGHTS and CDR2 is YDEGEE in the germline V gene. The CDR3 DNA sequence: TGTGCCAGCAGCTTGGAACAGGGGGCGTTGGACACTGAAGCTTTCTTT. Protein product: CASSLEQGALDTEAFF.

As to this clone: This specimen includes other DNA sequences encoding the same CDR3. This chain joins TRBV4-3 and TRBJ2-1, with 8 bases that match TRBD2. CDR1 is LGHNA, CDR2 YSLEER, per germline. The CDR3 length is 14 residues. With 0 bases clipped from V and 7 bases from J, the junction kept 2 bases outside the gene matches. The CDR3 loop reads CASSQDRGGNEQFF. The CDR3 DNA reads TGCGCCAGCAGCCAAGATCGGGGGGGGAATGAGCAGTTCTTC.

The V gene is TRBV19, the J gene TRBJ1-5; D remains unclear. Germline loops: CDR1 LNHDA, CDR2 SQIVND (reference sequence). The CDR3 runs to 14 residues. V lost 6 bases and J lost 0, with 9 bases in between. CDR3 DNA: TGTGCCAGTAGAACCGAGTATAGCAATCAGCCCCAGCATTTT. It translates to CASRTEYSNQPQHF.

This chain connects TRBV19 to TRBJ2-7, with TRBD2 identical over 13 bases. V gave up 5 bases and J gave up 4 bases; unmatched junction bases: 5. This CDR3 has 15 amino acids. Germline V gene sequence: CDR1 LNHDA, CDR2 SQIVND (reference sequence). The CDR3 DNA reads TGTGCCAGTAGTTCGCGGACTAGCGGGAGTTACGAGCAGTACTTC. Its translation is CASSSRTSGSYEQYF. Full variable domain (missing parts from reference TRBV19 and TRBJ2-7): DGGITQSPKYLFRKEGQNVTLSCEQNLNHDAMYWYRQDPGQGLRLIYYSQIVNDFQKGDIAEGYSVSREKKESFPLTVTSAQKNPTAFYLCASSSRTSGSYEQYFGPGTRLTVT.

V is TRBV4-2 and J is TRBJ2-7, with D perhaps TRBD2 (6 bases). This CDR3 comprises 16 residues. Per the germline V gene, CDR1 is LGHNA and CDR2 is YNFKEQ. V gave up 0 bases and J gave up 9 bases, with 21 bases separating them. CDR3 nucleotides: TGTGCCAGCAGCCAAGATCAGAGCGGGCGTCGGTTTGTGCAGTACTTC. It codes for CASSQDQSGRRFVQYF.

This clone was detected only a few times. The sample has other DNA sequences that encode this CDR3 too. The CDR3 is CASSYRRPSSYNEQFF. The CDR3 nucleotides read TGTGCCAGCAGTTATAGGAGGCCGAGCTCCTACAATGAGCAGTTCTTC. The rearrangement uses TRBV6-5 and TRBJ2-1; D is possibly TRBD2 (5 bases). V lost 3 bases and J lost 0, with 12 bases in between. The V gene's germline CDR1 is MNHEY and CDR2 SVGAGI. The CDR3 has 16 amino acids.

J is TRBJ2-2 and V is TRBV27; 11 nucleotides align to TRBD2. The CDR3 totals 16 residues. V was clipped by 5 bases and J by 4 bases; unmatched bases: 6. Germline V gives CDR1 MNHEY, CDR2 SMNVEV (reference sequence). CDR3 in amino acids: CASSPYSGRATGELFF. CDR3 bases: TGTGCCAGCAGTCCCTATAGCGGGAGGGCCACCGGGGAGCTGTTTTTT.

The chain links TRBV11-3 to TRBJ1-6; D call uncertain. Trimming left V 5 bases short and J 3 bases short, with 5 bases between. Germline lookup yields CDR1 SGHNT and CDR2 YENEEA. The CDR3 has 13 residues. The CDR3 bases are TGTGCCAGCAGCACAGACTATAATTCACCCCTCCACTTT. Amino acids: CASSTDYNSPLHF.

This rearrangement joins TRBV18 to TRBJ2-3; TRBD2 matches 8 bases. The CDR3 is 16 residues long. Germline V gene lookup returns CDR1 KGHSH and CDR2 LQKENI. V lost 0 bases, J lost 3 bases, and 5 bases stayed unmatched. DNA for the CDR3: TGTGCCAGCTCACCACCTTGGGAGCGGGGGACAGATACGCAGTATTTT. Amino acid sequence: CASSPPWERGTDTQYF.

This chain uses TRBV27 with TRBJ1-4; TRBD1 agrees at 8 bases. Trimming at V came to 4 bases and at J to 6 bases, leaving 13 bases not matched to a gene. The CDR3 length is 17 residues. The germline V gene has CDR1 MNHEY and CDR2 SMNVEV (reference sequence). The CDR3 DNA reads TGTGCCAGCAGTTCATACGGGACAGGCCGCTCTGATGAAAAACTGTTTTTT. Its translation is CASSSYGTGRSDEKLFF.

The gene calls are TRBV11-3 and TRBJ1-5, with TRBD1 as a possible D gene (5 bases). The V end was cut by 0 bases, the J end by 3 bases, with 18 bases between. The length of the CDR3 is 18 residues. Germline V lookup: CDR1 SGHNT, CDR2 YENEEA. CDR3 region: CASSLDLGGTDSNQPQHF. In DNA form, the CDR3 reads TGTGCCAGCAGCTTAGACCTAGGCGGGACTGACTCCAATCAGCCCCAGCATTTT.

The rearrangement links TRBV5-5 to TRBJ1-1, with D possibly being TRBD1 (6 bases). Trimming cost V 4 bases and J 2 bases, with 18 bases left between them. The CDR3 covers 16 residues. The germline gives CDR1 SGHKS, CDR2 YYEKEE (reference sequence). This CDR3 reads CASSTGTTRPNTEAFF. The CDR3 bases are TGTGCCAGCAGCACTGGGACAACCCGGCCCAACACTGAAGCTTTCTTT.

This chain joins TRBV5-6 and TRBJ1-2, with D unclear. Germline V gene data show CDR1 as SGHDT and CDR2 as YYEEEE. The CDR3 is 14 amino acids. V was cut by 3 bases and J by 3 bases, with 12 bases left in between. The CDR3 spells CASSSASSYYGYTF. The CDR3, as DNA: TGTGCCAGCAGCTCCGCCAGTTCCTACTATGGCTACACCTTC.